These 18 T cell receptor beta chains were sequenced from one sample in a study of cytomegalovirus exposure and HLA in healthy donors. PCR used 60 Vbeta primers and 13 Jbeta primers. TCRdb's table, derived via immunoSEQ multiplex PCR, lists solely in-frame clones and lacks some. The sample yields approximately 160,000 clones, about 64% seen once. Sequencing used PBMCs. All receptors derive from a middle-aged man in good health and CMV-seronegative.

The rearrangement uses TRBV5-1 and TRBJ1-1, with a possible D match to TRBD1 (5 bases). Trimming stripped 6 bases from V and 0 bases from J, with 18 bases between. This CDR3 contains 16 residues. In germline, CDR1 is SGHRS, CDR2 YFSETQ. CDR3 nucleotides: TGCGCCAGCACCCTTCCGACAAGGACATTGAACACTGAAGCTTTCTTT. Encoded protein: CASTLPTRTLNTEAFF.

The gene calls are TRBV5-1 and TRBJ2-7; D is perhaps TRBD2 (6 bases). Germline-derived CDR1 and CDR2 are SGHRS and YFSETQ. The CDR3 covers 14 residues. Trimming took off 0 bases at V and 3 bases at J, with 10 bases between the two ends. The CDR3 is CASSLAGDNYEQYF. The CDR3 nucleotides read TGCGCCAGCAGCTTGGCGGGGGATAACTACGAGCAGTACTTC. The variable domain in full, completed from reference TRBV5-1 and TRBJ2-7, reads KAGVTQTPRYLIKTRGQQVTLSCSPISGHRSVSWYQQTPGQGLQFLFEYFSETQRNKGNFPGRFSGRQFSNSRSEMNVSTLELGDSALYLCASSLAGDNYEQYFGPGTRLTVT.

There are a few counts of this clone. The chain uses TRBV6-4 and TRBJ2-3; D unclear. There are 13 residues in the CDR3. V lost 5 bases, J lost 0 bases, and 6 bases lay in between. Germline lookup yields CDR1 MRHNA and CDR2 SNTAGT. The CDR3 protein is CASSKTSTDTQYF. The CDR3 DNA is TGTGCCAGCAGTAAGACTAGCACAGATACGCAGTATTTT.

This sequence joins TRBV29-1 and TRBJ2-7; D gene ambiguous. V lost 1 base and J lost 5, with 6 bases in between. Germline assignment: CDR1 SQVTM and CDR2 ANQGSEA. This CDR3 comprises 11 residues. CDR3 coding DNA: TGCAGCGTTGAAGGGGCCCACGAGCAGTACTTC. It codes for CSVEGAHEQYF.

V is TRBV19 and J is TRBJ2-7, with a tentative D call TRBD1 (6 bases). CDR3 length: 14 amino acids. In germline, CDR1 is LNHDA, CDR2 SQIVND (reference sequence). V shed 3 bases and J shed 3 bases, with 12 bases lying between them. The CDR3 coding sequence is TGTGCCAGTAGTATGGGGACACGGAACTACGAGCAGTACTTC. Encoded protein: CASSMGTRNYEQYF.

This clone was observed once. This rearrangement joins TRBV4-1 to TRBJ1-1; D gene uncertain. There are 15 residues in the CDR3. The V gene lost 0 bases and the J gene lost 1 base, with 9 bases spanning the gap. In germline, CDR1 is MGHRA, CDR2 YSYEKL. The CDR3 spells CASSQEELANTEAFF. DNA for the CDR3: TGCGCCAGCAGCCAAGAGGAGCTAGCGAACACTGAAGCTTTCTTT.

This chain's CDR3 is CASSRVQLNEKLFF. The CDR3, as DNA: TGTGCCAGCAGTCGGGTGCAGCTTAATGAAAAACTGTTTTTT. The chain joins TRBV28 to TRBJ1-4; no firm D call. Germline lookup yields CDR1 MDHEN and CDR2 SYDVKM. The V gene lost 5 bases and the J gene lost 4 bases, with 11 bases spanning the gap. The CDR3 loop spans 14 amino acids.

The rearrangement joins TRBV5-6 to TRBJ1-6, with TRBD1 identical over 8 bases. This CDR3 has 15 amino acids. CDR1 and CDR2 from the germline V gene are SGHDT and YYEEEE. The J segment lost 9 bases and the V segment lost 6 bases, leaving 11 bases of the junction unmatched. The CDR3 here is CASTEAGGSGSPLHF. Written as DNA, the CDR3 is TGTGCCAGCACCGAGGCAGGGGGCTCTGGTTCACCCCTCCACTTT.

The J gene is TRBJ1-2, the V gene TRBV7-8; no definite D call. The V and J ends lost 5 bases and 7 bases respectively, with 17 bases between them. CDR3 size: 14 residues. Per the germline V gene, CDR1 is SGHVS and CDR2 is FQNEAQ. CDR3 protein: CASSPRSWAGGYTF. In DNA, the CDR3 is TGTGCCAGCAGCCCTAGGTCGTGGGCGGGTGGCTACACCTTC.

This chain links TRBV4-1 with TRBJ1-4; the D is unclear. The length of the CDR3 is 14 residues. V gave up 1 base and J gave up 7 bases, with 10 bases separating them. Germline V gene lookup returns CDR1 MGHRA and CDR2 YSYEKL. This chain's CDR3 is CASSQGRGIEKLFF. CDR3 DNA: TGCGCCAGCAGCCAAGGTAGAGGGATTGAAAAACTGTTTTTT.

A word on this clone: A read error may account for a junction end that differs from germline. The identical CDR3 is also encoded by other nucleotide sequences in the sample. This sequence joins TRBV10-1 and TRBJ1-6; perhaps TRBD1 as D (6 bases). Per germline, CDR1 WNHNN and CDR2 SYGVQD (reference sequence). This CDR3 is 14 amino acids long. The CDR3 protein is CASSTGRRDSPLHF. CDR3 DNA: TGCGCCAGCAGCACAGGGCGAAGGGATTCCCCCCTCCACTTT.

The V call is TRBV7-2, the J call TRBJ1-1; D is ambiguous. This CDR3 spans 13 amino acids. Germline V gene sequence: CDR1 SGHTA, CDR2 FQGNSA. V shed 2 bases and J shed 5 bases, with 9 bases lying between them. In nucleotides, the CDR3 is TGTGCCAGCAGCTTAAGCCGGGGAACTGAAGCTTTCTTT. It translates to CASSLSRGTEAFF.

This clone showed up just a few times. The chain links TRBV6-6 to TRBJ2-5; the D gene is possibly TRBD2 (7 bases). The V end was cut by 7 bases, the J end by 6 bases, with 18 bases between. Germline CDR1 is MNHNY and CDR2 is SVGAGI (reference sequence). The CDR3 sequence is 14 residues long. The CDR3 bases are TGTGCCAGCACCCCGGGGGGCGGGGAAAAGACCCAGTACTTC. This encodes CASTPGGGEKTQYF.

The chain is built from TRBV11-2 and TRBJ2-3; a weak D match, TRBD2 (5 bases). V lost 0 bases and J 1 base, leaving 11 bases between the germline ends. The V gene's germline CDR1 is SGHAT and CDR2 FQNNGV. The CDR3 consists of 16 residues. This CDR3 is CASSLDTGSRTDTQYF. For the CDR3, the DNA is TGTGCCAGCAGCTTAGATACGGGGTCACGCACAGATACGCAGTATTTT.

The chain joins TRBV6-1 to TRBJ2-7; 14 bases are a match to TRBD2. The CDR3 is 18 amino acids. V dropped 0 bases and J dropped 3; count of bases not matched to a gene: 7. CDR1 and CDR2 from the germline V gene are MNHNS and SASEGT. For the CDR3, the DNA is TGTGCCAGCAGTGAAGCGCTTCGACTAGCGGGGGGGTACTACGAGCAGTACTTC. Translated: CASSEALRLAGGYYEQYF.

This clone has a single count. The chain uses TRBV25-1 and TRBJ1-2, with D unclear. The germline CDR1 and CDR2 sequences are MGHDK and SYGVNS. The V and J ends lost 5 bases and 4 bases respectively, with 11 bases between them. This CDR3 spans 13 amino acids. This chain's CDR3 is CASSWQDSYGYTF. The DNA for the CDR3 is TGTGCCAGCAGTTGGCAGGATTCCTATGGCTACACCTTC.

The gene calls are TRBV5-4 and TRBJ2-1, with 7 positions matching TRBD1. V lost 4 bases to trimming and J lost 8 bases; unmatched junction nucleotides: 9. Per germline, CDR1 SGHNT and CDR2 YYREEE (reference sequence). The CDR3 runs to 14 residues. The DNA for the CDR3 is TGTGCCAGCAGCCGCAGGGGGAGTCTTGATGAGCAGTTCTTC. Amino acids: CASSRRGSLDEQFF.

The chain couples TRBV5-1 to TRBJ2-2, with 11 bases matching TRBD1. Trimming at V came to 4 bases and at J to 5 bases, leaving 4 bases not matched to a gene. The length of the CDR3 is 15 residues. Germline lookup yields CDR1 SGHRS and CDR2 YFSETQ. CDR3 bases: TGCGCCAGCAGCACCGGGACAGGGGGAACCGGGGAGCTGTTTTTT. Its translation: CASSTGTGGTGELFF.